Sequencing of this TCR beta chain was carried out in a study of T cell changes during pregnancy in multiple sclerosis. Trimming took 2 bases from V and 3 from J, leaving 11 bases between them. Germline V gene data show CDR1 as KGHSH and CDR2 as LQKENI. CDR3 length: 15 amino acids. Generated by immunoSEQ multiplex PCR, the TCRdb table keeps only in-frame clones and is missing some. The profile shows more than 55,000 clones, approximately 89% of them singletons. Sample: peripheral blood, taken after pregnancy. V and J are TRBV18 and TRBJ1-5; D uncertain. This TCR was recovered from a female donor with multiple sclerosis, enrolled in a pregnancy study. CDR3 in DNA: TGTGCCAGCTCACCATTCCAGACATTCAATCAGCCCCAGCATTTT. Translation: CASSPFQTFNQPQHF.